This paragraph covers one T cell receptor beta chain sequence. Antigen unknown. From germline, CDR1 is LNHDA and CDR2 SQIVND (reference sequence). Trimming left V 0 bases short and J 7 bases short, with 16 bases between. This CDR3 spans 16 amino acids. An equimolar mix of two oligonucleotides served as the beta constant-region primer for TRBC1 and TRBC2. Nested alpha and beta constant-region primers with the SP2 primer drove four PCR rounds on ligated cDNA. TCRdb passed the UMI-ligation and nested PCR reads through MiXCR, listing each CDR3 protein once. The sample carries over 80,000 distinct CDR3 sequences, around 10% recorded once. These data come from a study of naive and memory T cell subsets. Study observations and caveats: Especially in CD8 cells, naive repertoires contained a few larger clonotypes, possibly CD45RA-re-expressing memory cells.

This receptor was obtained from a human donor in good health. Sequences were obtained from naive CD4+ T cells from blood. The chain is built from TRBV19 and TRBJ2-1; D is perhaps TRBD2 (5 bases). CDR3 in amino acids: CASSIDRVGRGNEQFF. The CDR3 DNA follows: TGTGCCAGTAGTATAGATCGAGTAGGGAGAGGAAATGAGCAGTTCTTC.